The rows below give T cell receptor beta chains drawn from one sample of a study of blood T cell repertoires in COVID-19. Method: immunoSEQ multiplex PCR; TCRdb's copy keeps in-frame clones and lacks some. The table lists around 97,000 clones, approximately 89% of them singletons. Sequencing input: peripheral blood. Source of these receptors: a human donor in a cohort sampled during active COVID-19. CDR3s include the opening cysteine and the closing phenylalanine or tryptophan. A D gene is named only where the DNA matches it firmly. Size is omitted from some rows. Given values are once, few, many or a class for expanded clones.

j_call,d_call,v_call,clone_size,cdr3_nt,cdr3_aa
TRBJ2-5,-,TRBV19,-,TGTGCCAGTAGGCCTACAGGGTTCCAAGAGACCCAGTACTTC,CASRPTGFQETQYF
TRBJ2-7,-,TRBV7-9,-,TGTGCCAGTCAGGGTGTCCGGTACGAGCAGTACTTC,CASQGVRYEQYF
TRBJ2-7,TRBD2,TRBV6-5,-,TGTGCCAGCAGTTACTCTCTAGCGGGAGGGCCCTACGAGCAGTACTTC,CASSYSLAGGPYEQYF
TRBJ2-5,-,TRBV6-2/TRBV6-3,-,TGTGCCAGCAGTTACCCCTCTACCGGGACATCCCAAGAGACCCAGTACTTC,CASSYPSTGTSQETQYF
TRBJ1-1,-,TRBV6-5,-,TGTGCCAGCACTCAACAGGGTCAAGACACTGAAGCTTTCTTT,CASTQQGQDTEAFF
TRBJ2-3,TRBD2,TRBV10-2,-,TGCGCCAGCAGTGAAGAGACTAGCGGGACATACACAGATACGCAGTATTTT,CASSEETSGTYTDTQYF
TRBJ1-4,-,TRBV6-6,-,TGTGCCAGCAGTTACCCCCCAGGGGCAACTAATGAAAAACTGTTTTTT,CASSYPPGATNEKLFF
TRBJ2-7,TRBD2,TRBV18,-,TGTGCCAGCTCACCACCGGGAGGGATTCAATACGAGCAGTACTTC,CASSPPGGIQYEQYF
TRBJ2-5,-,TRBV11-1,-,TGTGCCAGCAGCCCGATATTAAACGGCGGTGCGACCCAGTACTTC,CASSPILNGGATQYF
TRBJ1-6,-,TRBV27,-,TGTGCCAGCTCCGTCTCCCCGAGCTCCTATAATTCACCCCTCCACTTT,CASSVSPSSYNSPLHF
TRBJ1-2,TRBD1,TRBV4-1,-,TGCGCCAGCAGCCAAGGGGGGACAGGGACGTCACACTATGGCTACACCTTC,CASSQGGTGTSHYGYTF
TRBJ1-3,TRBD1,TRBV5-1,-,TGCGCCAGCAGCCTGACAGGGACCGGAAACACCATATATTTT,CASSLTGTGNTIYF
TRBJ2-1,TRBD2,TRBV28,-,TGTGCCAGCAGTTTGGGTGGGGCGGGAGCCTACAATGAGCAGTTCTTC,CASSLGGAGAYNEQFF
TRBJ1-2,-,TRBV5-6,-,TGTGCCAGCAGCCACAATTACGGCTACACCTTC,CASSHNYGYTF
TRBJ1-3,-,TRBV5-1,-,TGCGCCAGCAGCTTGACCCAGGCGGGGGGCCCGAACACCATATATTTT,CASSLTQAGGPNTIYF
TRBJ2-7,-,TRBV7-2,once,TGTGCCAGCAGCTTCAGCAGGGGCTACGAGCAGTACTTC,CASSFSRGYEQYF
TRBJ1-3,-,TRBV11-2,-,TGTGCCAGCAGCTTAGTAGCAGGAGGCTCTGGAAACACCATATATTTT,CASSLVAGGSGNTIYF
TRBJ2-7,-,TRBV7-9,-,TGTGCCAGCAGCCCCCCCGGACAGACCTACGAGCAGTACTTC,CASSPPGQTYEQYF
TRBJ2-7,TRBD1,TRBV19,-,TGTGCCAGTAGTGCAACAGGGGGCTACGGGCAGTACTTC,CASSATGGYGQYF
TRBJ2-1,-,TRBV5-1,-,TGCGCCAGCAAATTTGACTACTCCTACAATGAGCAGTTCTTC,CASKFDYSYNEQFF
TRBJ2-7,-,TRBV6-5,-,TGTGCCAGCAGTTACCGGAGGGAGACCTACGAGCAGTACTTC,CASSYRRETYEQYF
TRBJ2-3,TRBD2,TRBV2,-,TGTGCCAGCAGAGCCGGACTAGCGGGATCAGATACGCAGTATTTT,CASRAGLAGSDTQYF
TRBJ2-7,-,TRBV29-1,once,TGCAGCGTGTACACCTACGAGCAGTACTTC,CSVYTYEQYF
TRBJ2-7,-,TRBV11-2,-,TGTGCCAGCAGACCCGGGACAGGGGGCTTTAGACTAGCGGGAGGCGAGCAGTACTTC,CASRPGTGGFRLAGGEQYF
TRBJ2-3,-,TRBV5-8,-,TGTGCCAGCAGCTTGGTAGATCCGCAGTATTTT,CASSLVDPQYF
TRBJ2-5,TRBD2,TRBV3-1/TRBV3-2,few,TGTGCCAGCAGCCAAGCCGGGACTACCCAAGAGACCCAGTACTTC,CASSQAGTTQETQYF
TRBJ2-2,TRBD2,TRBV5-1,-,TGCGCCAGCAGCTTGGCTAGCGGGACCACCGGGGAGCTGTTTTTT,CASSLASGTTGELFF
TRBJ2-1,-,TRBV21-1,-,TGTGCCAGCCAACATGGTGTCGCGGGACAGGGGCCCCAAGACTCCTACAATGAGCAGTTCTTC,CASQHGVAGQGPQDSYNEQFF
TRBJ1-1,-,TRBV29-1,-,TGCAGCGTTTATGGGCGCAACACTGAAGCTTTCTTT,CSVYGRNTEAFF
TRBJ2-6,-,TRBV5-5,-,TGTGCCAGCAGTTACGGACAGCTCTCCTTCTCTGGGGCCAACGTCCTGACTTTC,CASSYGQLSFSGANVLTF
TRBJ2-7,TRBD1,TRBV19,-,TGTGCAACCCGCCTCGGGACAGCTTCTGACGAGCAGTACTTC,CATRLGTASDEQYF
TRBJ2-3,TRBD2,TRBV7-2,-,TGTGCCAGCAGCTCCAGACTAGCGGGAGGCCGCGGAGCAGATACGCAGTATTTT,CASSSRLAGGRGADTQYF
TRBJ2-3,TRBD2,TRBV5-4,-,TGTGCCAGCAGCCCACAGATACTAGCGGGAAGGACAGATACGCAGTATTTT,CASSPQILAGRTDTQYF
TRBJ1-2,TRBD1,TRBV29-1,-,TGCAGCGTTGAAAGAAGGTCAGGGGGCGTGAATGGCTACACCTTC,CSVERRSGGVNGYTF
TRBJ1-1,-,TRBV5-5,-,TGTGCCAGCAGCCCGGGACATAAGAACACTGAAGCTTTCTTT,CASSPGHKNTEAFF
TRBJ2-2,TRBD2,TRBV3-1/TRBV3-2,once,TGTGCCAGCAGCCAAGTCATAGCGGGAGGGCGAACACCGGGGGAGCTGTTTTTT,CASSQVIAGGRTPGELFF
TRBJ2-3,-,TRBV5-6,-,TGTGCCGCCTCGGGAAGCACAGATACGCAGTATTTT,CAASGSTDTQYF
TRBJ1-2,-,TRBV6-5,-,TGTGCCAGCTCCCTGGGCCGACCCTACTATGGCTACACCTTC,CASSLGRPYYGYTF
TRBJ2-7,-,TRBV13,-,TGTGCCAGCAGCCAGTCCGGGGTCTCCTACGAGCAGTACTTC,CASSQSGVSYEQYF
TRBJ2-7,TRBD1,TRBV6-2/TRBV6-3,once,TGTGCCAGCAGTTTTTCTCGGACAGGGTATAACGAGCAGTACTTC,CASSFSRTGYNEQYF
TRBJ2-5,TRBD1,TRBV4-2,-,TGTGCCAGCAGCCACCATCCGGGACAGAGAAAAGAGACCCAGTACTTC,CASSHHPGQRKETQYF
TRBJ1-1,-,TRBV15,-,TGTGCCACCAGGGCGGGCGGAGGAACTGAAGCTTTCTTT,CATRAGGGTEAFF
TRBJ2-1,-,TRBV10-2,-,TGCGCCAGCAGTGAGTCTCCGTCTGAGCAGTTCTTC,CASSESPSEQFF
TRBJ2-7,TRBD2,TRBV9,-,TGTGCCAGCAGCGTAGGGACTAGCGGGAACTACGAGCAGTACTTC,CASSVGTSGNYEQYF
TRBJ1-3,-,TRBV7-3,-,TGTGCCAGCAGCCCCTCCGGCGGAGCTGGAAACACCATATATTTT,CASSPSGGAGNTIYF
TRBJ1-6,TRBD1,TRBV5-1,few,TGCGCCAGCAGCCCCGGGACAGAGAATTCACCCCTCCACTTT,CASSPGTENSPLHF
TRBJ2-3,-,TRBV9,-,TGTGCCAGCAGCGTAGCCCCAGTAACAGCAAACACAGATACGCAGTATTTT,CASSVAPVTANTDTQYF
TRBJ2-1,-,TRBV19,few,TGTGCCAGTAGTATGGCACTAGCCCTGGGAGCCAATGAGCAGTTCTTC,CASSMALALGANEQFF
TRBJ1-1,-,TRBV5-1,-,TGCGCCAGCAGCTTGGCCAGGGACACTGAAGCTTTCTTT,CASSLARDTEAFF
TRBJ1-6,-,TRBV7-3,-,TGTGCCAGCAGCCCCTTACAGGGATCACCCCTCCACTTT,CASSPLQGSPLHF
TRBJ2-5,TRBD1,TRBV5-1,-,TGCGCCAGCAGCTTGGGGACAGGGAGGTGGGAGACCCAGTACTTC,CASSLGTGRWETQYF
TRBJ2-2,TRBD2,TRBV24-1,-,TGTGCCACCGGGGTGCGGCTAGCGGGAGGTACGAGAACCCTGAACACCGGGGAGCTGTTTTTT,CATGVRLAGGTRTLNTGELFF
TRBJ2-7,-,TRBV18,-,TGTGCCAGCTCTGACAGCATCCTCCTCGAGCAGTACTTC,CASSDSILLEQYF
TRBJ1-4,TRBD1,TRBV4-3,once,TGCGCCAGCAGCCCTTCGACAGGGGCGAATGAAAAACTGTTTTTT,CASSPSTGANEKLFF
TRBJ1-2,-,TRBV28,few,TGTGCCAGCAACCAAATCTCGGGCTATGGCTACACCTTC,CASNQISGYGYTF
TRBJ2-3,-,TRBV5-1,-,TGCGCCAGCAGTGCGTCAAGCACAGATACGCAGTATTTT,CASSASSTDTQYF
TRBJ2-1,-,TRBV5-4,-,TGTGCCAGCAGCGAGGGGGAGGGGGGTCTTGAGCAGTTCTTC,CASSEGEGGLEQFF